The sequence of this T cell receptor (beta chain) was determined in a study of Ad26.COV2.S vaccination and SARS-CoV-2 variants (dated by TCRdb to the early 2020s). For the wider study: Donors in the vaccine arm were drawn from COV1001, a phase I-IIa trial of Ad26.COV2.S in healthy adults that was multicentre, randomized, double-blind and placebo-controlled. Ad26.COV2.S was administered intramuscularly at a dose of 5x10^10 or 1x10^11 viral particles, either as one shot or as two shots given 56 days apart. Sequencing of the TCRbeta repertoire served to evaluate the specificity and breadth of SARS-CoV-2-reactive T cell receptors following Ad26.COV2.S vaccination. The TCR-sequenced set comprised about 32 samples: some 20 Ad26.COV2.S vaccine recipients, 5 placebo recipients and 8 SARS-CoV-2 convalescent individuals. Participants in the trial were split at random into five groups of five each, receiving low-dose or high-dose Ad26.COV2.S once or twice, or else placebo on both occasions. Investigators did not know the trial group allocation while performing experiments and assessing outcomes.

Taken with the paper, the label for treatment or condition translates to: about 20 received Ad26.COV2.S at low or high dose, single or two shots; about 5 received placebo; per-sample allocation not given. Repertoires of vaccine and placebo recipients were sequenced from samples taken on day 63 after the first injection. In Cohort 1b, more than 20 adults aged 18-55 years were enrolled at a single site in Boston, USA, between 29 July and 7 August 2020. Ad26.COV2.S was a replication-incompetent adenovirus type 26 vector expressing a prefusion-stabilized SARS-CoV-2 spike protein from the original Wuhan strain. The investigation overall reported the following: Vaccine and placebo recipients had similar non-spike TCR breadth, a finding consistent with the vaccine containing only spike. The authors noted that total T cell responses may have been underestimated by the TCR breadth and depth analyses. The study lacked the statistical power to compare responses across vaccine doses or regimens. Substantial breadth of spike-specific CD8+ and CD4+ T cell responses was reported after vaccination. Higher spike-specific TCR breadth was observed in Ad26.COV2.S recipients than in placebo recipients (P = 0.0014).

Reading from cysteine to phenylalanine, the CDR3 counts 13 amino acids. CDR3 DNA only is kept here, 39 bases in frame from base 1. CDR1 SNHLY and CDR2 FYNNEI are derived from the germline V gene. V loses 2 bases of germline sequence and J loses 4 bases, and the interval between the two ends is 6 bases. The immunoSEQ Assay was used to sequence TCRbeta CDR3 regions. After extraction, genomic DNA underwent amplification by bias-controlled multiplex PCR, followed by high-throughput sequencing. Regarding the original processing steps: To quantify the absolute abundance of each unique TCRbeta CDR3 region, sequences were collapsed and filtered. T cell fraction was estimated by normalizing TCRbeta template counts to usable DNA, with usable DNA measured through amplification of reference genes found in all nucleated cells. Repertoire TCRs were annotated as SARS-CoV-2-specific by exact matching of V gene, CDR3 amino acid sequence and J gene to a known reactive TCR set. The reference SARS-CoV-2 TCR set was derived from MIRA and filtered for enrichment in COVID-19-positive ImmuneCODE repertoires, a step that removed public or cross-reactive TCRs. Using the MIRA antigens, annotated TCRs were further analysed by specific ORF or by position within an ORF. Breadth was defined as annotated unique rearrangements over total unique productive rearrangements; depth was the summed frequency of those rearrangements. Two-sided Wilcoxon rank-sum tests were applied when comparing TCR breadth between groups. TCRdb took this table from immuneACCESS and kept in-frame rearrangements with V and J called. Such tables lack part of the clones; where checked against another copy, unresolved V genes explain under half of the gap, and the rest is unexplained. V, J and clone size are taken as reported in that table, and D and trimming were inferred from the DNA itself. The sample has about 250,000 clones on record, approximately 87% of them singletons. About 3.1% of the sample is in the top ten clones.

As regards this clone: Its target antigen remains unknown. The sample holds no much larger clone one base away, and base qualities are not on file.

This receptor chain uses TRBV2 and TRBJ1-5; the D segment cannot be called with confidence. The clonotype originates from a person aged 18-65 years who received the Ad26.COV2.S COVID-19 vaccine or a placebo. The input for sequencing was peripheral blood, taken in a trial of Ad26.COV2.S vaccine versus placebo. For the CDR3, the sequence is CASSETENQPQHF. DNA sequence: TGTGCCAGCAGTGAAACAGAAAATCAGCCCCAGCATTTT.